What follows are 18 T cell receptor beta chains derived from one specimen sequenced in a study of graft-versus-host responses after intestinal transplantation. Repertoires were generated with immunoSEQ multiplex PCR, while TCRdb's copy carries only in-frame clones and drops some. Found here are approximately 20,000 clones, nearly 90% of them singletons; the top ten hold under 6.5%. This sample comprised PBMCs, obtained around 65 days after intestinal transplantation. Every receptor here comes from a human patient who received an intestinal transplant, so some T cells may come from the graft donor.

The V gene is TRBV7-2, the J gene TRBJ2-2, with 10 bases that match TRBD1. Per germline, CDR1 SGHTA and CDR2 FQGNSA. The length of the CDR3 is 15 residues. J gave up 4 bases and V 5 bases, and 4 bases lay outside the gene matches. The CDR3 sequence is CASSPGTGVTGELFF. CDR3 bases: TGTGCCAGCAGCCCCGGGACAGGGGTCACCGGGGAGCTGTTTTTT.

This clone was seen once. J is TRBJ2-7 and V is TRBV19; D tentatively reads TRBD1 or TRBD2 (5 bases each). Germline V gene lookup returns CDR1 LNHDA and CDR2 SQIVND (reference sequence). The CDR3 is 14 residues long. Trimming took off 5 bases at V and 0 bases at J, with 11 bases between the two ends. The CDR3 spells CASSPRDGSYEQYF. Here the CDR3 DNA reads TGTGCCAGTAGTCCCCGGGACGGCTCCTACGAGCAGTACTTC.

The CDR3 protein is CASRVLGSSNQPQHF. CDR3 DNA sequence: TGTGCCAGTAGAGTCCTCGGGTCTAGCAATCAGCCCCAGCATTTT. The chain recombines TRBV19 with TRBJ1-5, with D hard to call. The CDR3 runs 15 residues. V shed 6 bases and J shed 0 bases, with 12 bases lying between them. In germline, CDR1 is LNHDA, CDR2 SQIVND (reference sequence).

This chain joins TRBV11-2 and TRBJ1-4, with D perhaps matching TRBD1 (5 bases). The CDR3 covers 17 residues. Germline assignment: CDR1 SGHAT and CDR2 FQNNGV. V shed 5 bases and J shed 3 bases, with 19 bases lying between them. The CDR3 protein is CASSLLGLGPANEKLFF. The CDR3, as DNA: TGTGCCAGCAGCCTCCTGGGGTTGGGGCCGGCTAATGAAAAACTGTTTTTT.

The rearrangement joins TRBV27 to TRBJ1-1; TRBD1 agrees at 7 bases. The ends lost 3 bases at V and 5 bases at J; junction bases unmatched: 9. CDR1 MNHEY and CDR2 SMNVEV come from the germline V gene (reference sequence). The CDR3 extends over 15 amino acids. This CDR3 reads CASSFIRQGETEAFF. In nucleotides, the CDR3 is TGTGCCAGCAGTTTCATAAGACAGGGAGAGACTGAAGCTTTCTTT.

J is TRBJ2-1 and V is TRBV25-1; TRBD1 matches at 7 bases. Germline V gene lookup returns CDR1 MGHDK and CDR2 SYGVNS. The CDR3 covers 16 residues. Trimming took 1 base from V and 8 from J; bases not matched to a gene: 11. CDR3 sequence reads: CASSEWETGLIDEQFF. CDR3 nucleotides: TGTGCCAGCAGTGAATGGGAGACAGGGTTAATAGATGAGCAGTTCTTC.

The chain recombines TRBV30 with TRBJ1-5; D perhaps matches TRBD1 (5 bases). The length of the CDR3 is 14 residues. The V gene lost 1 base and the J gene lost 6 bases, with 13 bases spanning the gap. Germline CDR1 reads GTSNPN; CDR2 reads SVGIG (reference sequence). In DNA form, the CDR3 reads TGTGCCTGGAGTGATTACCCGGGGGTTCAGCCCCAGCATTTT. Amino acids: CAWSDYPGVQPQHF.

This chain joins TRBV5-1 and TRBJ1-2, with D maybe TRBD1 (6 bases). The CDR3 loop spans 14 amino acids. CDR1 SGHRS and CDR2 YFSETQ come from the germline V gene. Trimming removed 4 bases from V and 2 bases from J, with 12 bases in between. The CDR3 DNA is TGCGCCAGCAGCACCGGGACACCAAACTATGGCTACACCTTC. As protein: CASSTGTPNYGYTF.

The CDR3 bases are TGTGCCAGCAGTGGGGATGGTGAGCAGTACTTC. Protein: CASSGDGEQYF. The genes are TRBV27 and TRBJ2-7; D not resolved. This CDR3 has 11 residues. Trimming stripped 5 bases from V and 7 bases from J, with 9 bases between. Germline CDR1 and CDR2: MNHEY and SMNVEV (reference sequence).

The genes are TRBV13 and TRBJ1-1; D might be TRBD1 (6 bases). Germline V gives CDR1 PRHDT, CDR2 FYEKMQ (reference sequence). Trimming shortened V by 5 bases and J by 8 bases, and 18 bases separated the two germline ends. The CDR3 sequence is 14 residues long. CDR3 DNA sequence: TGTGCCAGCAGCCTTCGGGGGGCTACACCAGAAGCTTTCTTT. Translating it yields CASSLRGATPEAFF. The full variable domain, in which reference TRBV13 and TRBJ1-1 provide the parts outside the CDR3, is AAGVIQSPRHLIKEKRETATLKCYPIPRHDTVYWYQQGPGQDPQFLISFYEKMQSDKGSIPDRFSAQQFSDYHSELNMSSLELGDSALYFCASSLRGATPEAFFGQGTRLTVV.

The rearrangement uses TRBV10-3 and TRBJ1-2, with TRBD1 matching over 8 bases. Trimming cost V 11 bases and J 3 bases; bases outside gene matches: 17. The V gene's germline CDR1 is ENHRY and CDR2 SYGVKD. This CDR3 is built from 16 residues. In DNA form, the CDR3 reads TGTGCCGTTACCGGGACAGGTTTTCCACTCTACTATGGCTACACCTTC. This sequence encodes CAVTGTGFPLYYGYTF.

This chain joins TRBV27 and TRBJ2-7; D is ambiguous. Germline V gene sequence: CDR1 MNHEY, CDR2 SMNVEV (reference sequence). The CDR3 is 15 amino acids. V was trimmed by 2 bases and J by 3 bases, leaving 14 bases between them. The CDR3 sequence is CASSLKESGVYEQYF. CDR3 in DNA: TGTGCCAGCAGTTTAAAAGAAAGTGGGGTCTACGAGCAGTACTTC.

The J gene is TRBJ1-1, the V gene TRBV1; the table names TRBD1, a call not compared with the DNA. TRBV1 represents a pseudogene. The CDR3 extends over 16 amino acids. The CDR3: CTSSQGTDFWNTEAFF. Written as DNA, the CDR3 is TGCACCAGCAGCCAAGGGACAGACTTTTGGAACACTGAAGCTTTCTTT.

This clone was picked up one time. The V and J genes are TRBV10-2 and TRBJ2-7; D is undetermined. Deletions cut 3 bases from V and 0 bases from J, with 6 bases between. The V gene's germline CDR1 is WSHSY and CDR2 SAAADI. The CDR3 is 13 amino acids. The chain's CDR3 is CASSDESSYEQYF. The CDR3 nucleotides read TGCGCCAGCAGTGACGAAAGCTCCTACGAGCAGTACTTC.

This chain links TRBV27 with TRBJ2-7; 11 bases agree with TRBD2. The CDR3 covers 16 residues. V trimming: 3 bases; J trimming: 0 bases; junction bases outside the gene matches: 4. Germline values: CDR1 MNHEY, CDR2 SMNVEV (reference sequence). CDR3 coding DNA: TGTGCCAGCAGTTTCACTAGCGGGGGTTTCTCCTACGAGCAGTACTTC. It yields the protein CASSFTSGGFSYEQYF.

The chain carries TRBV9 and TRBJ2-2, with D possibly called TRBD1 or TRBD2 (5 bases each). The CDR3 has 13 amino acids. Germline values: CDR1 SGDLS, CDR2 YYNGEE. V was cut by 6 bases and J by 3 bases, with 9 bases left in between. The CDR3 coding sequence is TGTGCCAGCACGGGGCGATACACCGGGGAGCTGTTTTTT. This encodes CASTGRYTGELFF.

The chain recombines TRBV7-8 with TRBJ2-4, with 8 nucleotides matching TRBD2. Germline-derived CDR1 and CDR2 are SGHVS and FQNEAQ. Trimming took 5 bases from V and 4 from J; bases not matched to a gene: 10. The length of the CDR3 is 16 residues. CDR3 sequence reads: CASSSSGGIFKNIQYF. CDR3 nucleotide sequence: TGTGCCAGCAGCAGCAGCGGGGGCATCTTTAAAAACATTCAGTACTTC.

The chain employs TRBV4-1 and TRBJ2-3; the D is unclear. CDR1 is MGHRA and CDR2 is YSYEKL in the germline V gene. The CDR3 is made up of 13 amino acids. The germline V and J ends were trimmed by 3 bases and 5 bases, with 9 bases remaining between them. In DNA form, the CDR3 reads TGCGCCAGCAGCCAGAGCTTTGGAGATACGCAGTATTTT. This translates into CASSQSFGDTQYF.